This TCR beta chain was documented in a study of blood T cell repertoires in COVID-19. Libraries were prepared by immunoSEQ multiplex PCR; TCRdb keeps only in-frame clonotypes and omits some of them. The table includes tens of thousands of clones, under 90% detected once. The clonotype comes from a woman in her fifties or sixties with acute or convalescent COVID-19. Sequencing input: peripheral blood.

CDR3 sequence (DNA): TGCGCCAGCAGCTTAACCGGGACAGGGGGCGAAAATGAGCAGTTCTTC. Protein sequence: CASSLTGTGGENEQFF. J is TRBJ2-1 and V is TRBV5-1, with TRBD1 matching over 12 bases. This CDR3 region has 16 residues. CDR1 is SGHRS and CDR2 is YFSETQ in the germline V gene. V dropped 2 bases and J dropped 7; count of bases not matched to a gene: 7.